A selection of T cell receptor beta chains follows, all from one sample in a study of human T cells and chemical hapten exposure. TCRdb analysed the RACE reads with MiXCR anew, one entry per CDR3 protein. The top ten hold roughly 1.6% of the sample, which has some 81,000 distinct CDR3 sequences, 9.5% to 13% seen once. The sequencing here drew on whole blood, taken in connection with sensitization to the hapten diphenylcyclopropenone (DPC). The receptors shown here come from a man between 18 and 35 years old with alopecia areata. Some clones in this sample may be carry-over from other donors' samples. The CDR3 runs from the conserved cysteine through the conserved F or W. Fields, in order: D gene, clone size, J gene, V gene, CDR3 DNA, CDR3 protein. D genes are given only for firm matches. Size is omitted from some rows. Given values are once, few, many or a class for expanded clones.

>-|-|TRBJ1-1|TRBV28
TGTGCCAGCAGTTTATCGGGCATATTGGCCACTGAAGCTTTCTTT
CASSLSGILATEAFF
>-|-|TRBJ1-1|TRBV6-1
TGTGCCAGCAGGCGGGTTTCGGACACTGAAGCTTTCTTT
CASRRVSDTEAFF
>TRBD2|-|TRBJ2-2|TRBV9
TGTGCCAGCAGCTCACGGGGGGTCGTCTTTAGCGGGGTTAACACCGGGGAGCTGTTTTTT
CASSSRGVVFSGVNTGELFF
>-|few|TRBJ2-7|TRBV4-1
TGCGCCAGCAGCCCCCCTGGGGGCGAGCAGTACTTC
CASSPPGGEQYF
>-|-|TRBJ1-6|TRBV7-9
TGTGCCAGCAGCCCCGGATATAATTCACCCCTCCACTTT
CASSPGYNSPLHF
>-|many|TRBJ1-1|TRBV7-3
TGTGCCAGCAGCGGCGGGGACAACACTGAAGCTTTCTTT
CASSGGDNTEAFF
>-|-|TRBJ2-3|TRBV12-3/TRBV12-4
TGTGCCAGCAGTTTAATACTGATCACAGATACGCAGTATTTT
CASSLILITDTQYF
>-|many|TRBJ2-3|TRBV4-3
TGCGCCAGCAGCCAAGATTGGGTGGGACTCACAGATACGCAGTATTTT
CASSQDWVGLTDTQYF
>-|few|TRBJ2-2|TRBV4-3
TGCGCCAGCAGCCAAGGAATGGGTCAGAACACCGGGGAGCTGTTTTTT
CASSQGMGQNTGELFF
>TRBD1|many|TRBJ1-4|TRBV6-6
TGTGCCAGCAGTTTTATTTTACAGGGGGCAAGATCCCGAACAACTAATGAAAAACTGTTTTTT
CASSFILQGARSRTTNEKLFF